Sequencing of this T cell receptor (beta chain) was carried out in a study of cytomegalovirus exposure and HLA in healthy donors. Background on the study: Within an early data release were about 85 million unique TCRs drawn from HLA-typed donors.

The CDR3 is 15 residues long. The trim removed 4 bases at V and 3 bases at J, leaving 3 bases unmatched. Germline V gene lookup returns CDR1 LGHNA and CDR2 YSLEER. The study ran its PCR with 60 Vbeta and 13 Jbeta primers. In the original processing: Later, about 80 million unique TCR beta chains were counted in an analysis, and 10 million to 12 million of them were shared. Libraries were prepared by immunoSEQ multiplex PCR; TCRdb keeps only in-frame clonotypes and omits some of them. V and J calls and clone size are copied from that table; D and trimming were computed from the DNA. The sample yields about 150,000 clones, roughly 83% seen once.

This chain joins TRBV4-3 and TRBJ2-1; 10 bases agree with TRBD2. The TCR was taken from a man aged 25-45 years in good health and CMV-seropositive. Material: PBMCs. The CDR3 is CASSRVAGGYNEQFF. DNA of the CDR3: TGCGCCAGCAGCCGGGTAGCGGGGGGCTACAATGAGCAGTTCTTC.